This T cell receptor (beta chain) derives from a study of CD8 T cells in Susac syndrome. Blood CD8+ and CD4+ T cells underwent high-throughput TCR beta sequencing. The patients serving as multiple sclerosis controls were treatment-naive. They had stable or active relapsing-remitting disease and fulfilled revised McDonald criteria. Negative isolation yielded CD4+ and CD8+ T cells, and FACS enriched TEMRA cells. The J segment lost 10 bases and the V segment lost 10 bases, leaving 8 bases of the junction unmatched. This CDR3 is 13 amino acids long. With random hexamers, reverse transcription was performed on roughly 0.5 to 1 ug of RNA. immunoSEQ multiplex PCR amplified TCR beta CDR3 across 54 Vbeta, 13 Jbeta. TCRdb re-called the immunoSEQ multiplex PCR reads through MiXCR, storing one row per CDR3 protein. The sample lists 250,000 to 300,000 distinct CDR3 sequences, 80% to 90% occurring once.

Source material: CD8+ T cells from PBMCs. The chain couples TRBV12-3 or TRBV12-4 to TRBJ2-1; 12 nucleotides line up with TRBD2. This receptor was identified in a human donor with multiple sclerosis. CDR3 region: CAIPSGRAGEQFF. CDR3 DNA: TGTGCCATTCCTAGCGGGAGGGCCGGGGAGCAGTTCTTC.